These 24 T cell receptor beta chains share one sample of origin, sequenced in a study of blood T cell repertoires in COVID-19. The repertoire was sequenced with immunoSEQ multiplex PCR; TCRdb's copy has only in-frame clones and lacks some. Among 150,000 or so clones listed, around 84% were seen once. Sample: peripheral blood. The receptors were gathered from an elderly man with acute or convalescent COVID-19.

The chain joins TRBV28 to TRBJ2-2; 11 bases align to TRBD1. This CDR3 has 16 residues. Trimming at V came to 6 bases and at J to 6 bases, leaving 9 bases not matched to a gene. Germline V lookup: CDR1 MDHEN, CDR2 SYDVKM. The chain's CDR3 is CASRSGTGGYPGELFF. The DNA of the CDR3 is TGTGCCAGCAGGTCCGGGACAGGGGGATATCCCGGGGAGCTGTTTTTT.

The chain couples TRBV19 to TRBJ1-1; tentative D call: TRBD1 (6 bases). The CDR3 sequence is 13 residues long. Germline V lookup: CDR1 LNHDA, CDR2 SQIVND (reference sequence). Trimming removed 3 bases at V and 10 bases at J, with 15 bases between. Written as DNA, the CDR3 is TGTGCCAGTAGTATCCAGGGGCCTACGGGAGCTTTCTTT. Translated: CASSIQGPTGAFF.

This chain joins TRBV7-9 and TRBJ1-2; D is ambiguous. CDR1 SEHNR and CDR2 FQNEAQ come from the germline V gene (reference sequence). The CDR3 sequence is 13 residues long. Trimming left V 5 bases short and J 7 bases short, with 14 bases between. The CDR3 bases are TGTGCCAGCAGCGAGGGCCTCGGCGGTGGCTACACCTTC. The encoded protein is CASSEGLGGGYTF.

The rearrangement uses TRBV6-5 and TRBJ2-3, with TRBD1 matching 7 bases. This CDR3 comprises 15 residues. Germline V gene lookup returns CDR1 MNHEY and CDR2 SVGAGI. J was trimmed by 0 bases and V by 6 bases; bases with no gene match: 6. This CDR3 is CASSRDSTSTDTQYF. The CDR3 bases are TGTGCCAGCAGCCGGGACAGTACTAGCACAGATACGCAGTATTTT.

The genes are TRBV3-1 (or the pseudogene TRBV3-2) and TRBJ2-3; tentative D call: TRBD1 (5 bases). The germline CDR1 and CDR2 sequences are LGHDT and YNNKEL (reference sequence). Trimming cost V 4 bases and J 0 bases, with 11 bases left between them. This CDR3 region has 15 residues. CDR3 sequence (DNA): TGTGCCAGCAGCCGGACACGAACTAGCACAGATACGCAGTATTTT. Translated: CASSRTRTSTDTQYF.

The chain uses TRBV4-1 and TRBJ2-7; no clear D gene. The CDR3 runs to 14 residues. V was cut by 2 bases and J by 2 bases, with 10 bases left in between. Germline lookup yields CDR1 MGHRA and CDR2 YSYEKL. The CDR3 loop is CASSQTPAAYEQYF. CDR3 coding DNA: TGCGCCAGCAGCCAAACCCCCGCGGCCTACGAGCAGTACTTC.

J is TRBJ2-2 and V is TRBV5-1; D may be TRBD2 (6 bases). The ends were cut back, 0 bases at V and 6 bases at J, with 9 bases in the middle. This CDR3 comprises 14 residues. Germline values: CDR1 SGHRS, CDR2 YFSETQ. Here the CDR3 reads CASSLDTSPGELFF. Here the CDR3 DNA reads TGCGCCAGCAGCTTGGACACTAGCCCCGGGGAGCTGTTTTTT.

The chain has TRBV19 and TRBJ2-2, with TRBD1 as a possible D gene (5 bases). The CDR3 totals 17 residues. Trimming took 3 bases from V and 0 from J, leaving 14 bases between them. CDR1 is LNHDA and CDR2 is SQIVND in the germline V gene (reference sequence). CDR3 amino acids: CASSMLHRPSNTGELFF. The CDR3 DNA sequence: TGTGCCAGTAGTATGCTCCACAGGCCCTCGAACACCGGGGAGCTGTTTTTT. Variable domain in full (rest from reference TRBV19 and TRBJ2-2): DGGITQSPKYLFRKEGQNVTLSCEQNLNHDAMYWYRQDPGQGLRLIYYSQIVNDFQKGDIAEGYSVSREKKESFPLTVTSAQKNPTAFYLCASSMLHRPSNTGELFFGEGSRLTVL.

This sequence joins TRBV7-2 and TRBJ2-2; possible D gene TRBD1, 6 bases. Germline V gene data show CDR1 as SGHTA and CDR2 as FQGNSA. The ends were cut back, 7 bases at V and 4 bases at J, with 13 bases in the middle. The CDR3 loop spans 14 amino acids. The CDR3 coding sequence is TGTGCCAGCACCCTCGGACAGTTCACCGGGGAGCTGTTTTTT. Its protein product is CASTLGQFTGELFF.

This clone was detected only a few times. V and J are TRBV19 and TRBJ1-3; a possible D gene is TRBD1 (6 bases). V dropped 1 base and J dropped 9 bases, with 16 bases sitting between them. Germline assignment: CDR1 LNHDA and CDR2 SQIVND (reference sequence). The length of the CDR3 is 15 residues. CDR3: CASSIAGRGKGTIYF. CDR3 DNA sequence: TGTGCCAGTAGTATAGCGGGCAGGGGAAAGGGCACCATATATTTT.

For this clone: Sequence at one end of the junction differs from germline and may be a read error. This chain joins TRBV3-1 (or the pseudogene TRBV3-2) and TRBJ2-3; 12 bases are a match to TRBD2. There are 13 residues in the CDR3. Germline CDR1 reads LGHDT; CDR2 reads YNNKEL (reference sequence). The CDR3 DNA sequence: TGTGCCAGCAGCCAAGACGGGACTAGCGGGCCCATCTTT. It codes for CASSQDGTSGPIF.

This chain joins TRBV5-1 and TRBJ2-2; D perhaps matches TRBD2 (6 bases). The germline V gene has CDR1 SGHRS and CDR2 YFSETQ. The CDR3 runs 14 residues. Trimming pared 3 bases from V and 4 bases from J, leaving 10 bases between. The DNA of the CDR3 is TGCGCCAGCAGCTCTCAGGGAGGCACCGGGGAGCTGTTTTTT. The encoded protein is CASSSQGGTGELFF.

The gene calls are TRBV5-4 and TRBJ2-2; possible D gene TRBD2, 5 bases. V was trimmed by 1 base and J by 7 bases, leaving 11 bases between them. The CDR3 sequence is 14 residues long. The germline gives CDR1 SGHNT, CDR2 YYREEE (reference sequence). The CDR3 coding sequence is TGTGCCAGCAGCTTGATAGGGAGTGGCGGGGAGCTGTTTTTT. Its translation: CASSLIGSGGELFF.

V is TRBV29-1 and J is TRBJ2-7; no reliable D call. V was shortened by 0 bases and J by 6 bases, with 15 bases between the two germline ends. The CDR3 length is 14 residues. Per germline, CDR1 SQVTM and CDR2 ANQGSEA. CDR3 residues: CSVEDWSGPGEQYF. In DNA, the CDR3 is TGCAGCGTTGAAGATTGGTCAGGCCCAGGCGAGCAGTACTTC.

This chain connects TRBV19 to TRBJ2-4; no clear D. V was pared by 5 bases and J by 7 bases, with 15 bases between. There are 14 residues in the CDR3. Germline CDR1 reads LNHDA; CDR2 reads SQIVND (reference sequence). The CDR3 here is CASSLHPSINIQYF. The CDR3, as DNA: TGTGCCAGTAGTTTGCACCCTAGTATCAACATTCAGTACTTC.

The chain uses TRBV18 and TRBJ2-2; the D gene is possibly TRBD2 (5 bases). The CDR3 spans 14 residues. V was pared by 2 bases and J by 5 bases, with 9 bases between. Germline V lookup: CDR1 KGHSH, CDR2 LQKENI. The CDR3 protein is CASSPGGGTGELFF. The CDR3 DNA reads TGTGCCAGCTCACCAGGAGGAGGAACCGGGGAGCTGTTTTTT.

V usage is TRBV18 and J usage is TRBJ2-3; maybe TRBD2 (5 bases). V lost 3 bases and J 4 bases, leaving 17 bases between the germline ends. Germline assignment: CDR1 KGHSH and CDR2 LQKENI. This CDR3 is 16 amino acids long. The CDR3 nucleotides are TGTGCCAGCTCACCGCTGGTGGGGAGCCCCCCAGATACGCAGTATTTT. Its translation is CASSPLVGSPPDTQYF.

This rearrangement joins TRBV19 to TRBJ1-5, with D possibly being TRBD1 (6 bases). V was shortened by 9 bases and J by 5 bases, with 20 bases between the two germline ends. Germline CDR1 is LNHDA and CDR2 is SQIVND (reference sequence). This CDR3 comprises 15 residues. The CDR3 coding sequence is TGTGCCAGCGAGAACTACCGGGGGGGCTATCAGCCCCAGCATTTT. Its protein is CASENYRGGYQPQHF.

The CDR3 DNA follows: TGTGCCTGGAGTATCGAGACAGGGATGCAAAAACTGTTTTTT. This sequence encodes CAWSIETGMQKLFF. The chain carries TRBV30 and TRBJ1-4, with 7 bases fitting TRBD1. V dropped 2 bases and J dropped 9; count of bases not matched to a gene: 9. This CDR3 is 14 amino acids long. Germline CDR1 reads GTSNPN; CDR2 reads SVGIG (reference sequence).

V usage is TRBV5-1 and J usage is TRBJ2-5; a possible D gene is TRBD1 (5 bases). V was shortened by 1 base and J by 5 bases, with 12 bases between the two germline ends. This CDR3 region has 14 residues. Germline V gene sequence: CDR1 SGHRS, CDR2 YFSETQ. The CDR3 loop reads CASSLLPGSETQYF. The CDR3, as DNA: TGCGCCAGCAGCTTGCTCCCAGGGTCGGAGACCCAGTACTTC.

This clone came up once. The chain is built from TRBV7-6 and TRBJ2-1; TRBD1 matches at 10 bases. V dropped 5 bases and J dropped 7; count of bases not matched to a gene: 11. This CDR3 has 16 amino acids. Looked up from germline, CDR1 is SGHVS and CDR2 is FNYEAQ. CDR3: CASSREGGQGLNEQFF. As DNA, the CDR3 is TGTGCCAGCAGCCGAGAGGGGGGACAGGGGCTAAATGAGCAGTTCTTC.

The chain uses TRBV7-2 and TRBJ2-1, with a tentative D call TRBD1 (5 bases). Trimming left V 1 base short and J 7 bases short, with 17 bases between. The CDR3 is 16 amino acids. Per germline, CDR1 SGHTA and CDR2 FQGNSA. The CDR3 is CASSLVFRQGRNEQFF. CDR3 bases: TGTGCCAGCAGCTTAGTGTTTAGGCAGGGTCGTAATGAGCAGTTCTTC. Looking up the rest from reference TRBV7-2 and TRBJ2-1 gives the full variable domain: GAGVSQSPSNKVTEKGKDVELRCDPISGHTALYWYRQSLGQGLEFLIYFQGNSAPDKSGLPSDRFSAERTGGSVSTLTIQRTQQEDSAVYLCASSLVFRQGRNEQFFGPGTRLTVL.

The chain has TRBV20-1 and TRBJ2-7; 13 bases are shared with TRBD2. V lost 3 bases to trimming and J lost 3 bases; unmatched junction nucleotides: 5. From germline, CDR1 is DFQATT and CDR2 SNEGSKA (reference sequence). The CDR3 is made up of 15 amino acids. As DNA, the CDR3 is TGCAGTGCTAGTCTGGGACTAGCGGGATTCTACGAGCAGTACTTC. It yields the protein CSASLGLAGFYEQYF.

The chain uses TRBV5-4 and TRBJ2-5; D is perhaps TRBD1 (5 bases). CDR1 is SGHNT and CDR2 is YYREEE in the germline V gene (reference sequence). The CDR3 contains 15 residues. The V gene lost 0 bases and the J gene lost 1 base, with 10 bases spanning the gap. The DNA of the CDR3 is TGTGCCAGCAGCTTGGTTGGGGCCAGCCAAGAGACCCAGTACTTC. Protein: CASSLVGASQETQYF.